This is a list of T cell receptor beta chains from one sample in a study of T cells in Graves' hyperthyroidism and ophthalmopathy. TCRdb re-called the multiplex PCR reads through MiXCR, storing one row per CDR3 protein. The profile covers fewer than 450,000 distinct CDR3 sequences, with around a sixth appearing a single time and 40% taken by the ten largest. Sequenced material: blood. Receptor source: a young man with Graves' ophthalmopathy. CDR3s include the opening cysteine and the closing phenylalanine or tryptophan. Each record gives: clone size, J gene, D gene, V gene, CDR3 DNA, CDR3 protein. D genes are given only for firm matches. Size values are once, few and many counts, or a class for expanded clones, and some rows have none.

few,TRBJ1-1,TRBD1,TRBV5-5,TGTGCCAGCAGCGCGTTCGACAGGGGGCGGACTGAAGCTTTCTTT,CASSAFDRGRTEAFF
many,TRBJ1-1,NA,TRBV7-9,TGTGCCAGCTCCAAGTCCGGGAACACTGAAGCTTTCTTT,CASSKSGNTEAFF
NA,TRBJ1-6,NA,TRBV20-1,TGCAGTGCTAAGCCGGATTCGTATTCACCCCTCCACTTT,CSAKPDSYSPLHF
many,TRBJ1-5,TRBD1,TRBV6-2/TRBV6-3,TGTGCCAGCAGTTCTATGGGCTCTCCGGGACAGGAGGTGAATCAGCCCCAGCATTTT,CASSSMGSPGQEVNQPQHF
NA,TRBJ2-2,NA,TRBV27,TGTGCCAGCAGTGGCATACGCACCGGGGAGCTGTTTTTT,CASSGIRTGELFF
many,TRBJ2-5,NA,TRBV12-3/TRBV12-4,TGTGCCAGCAGTCAGCTGATGACCCAGTACTTC,CASSQLMTQYF
many,TRBJ2-7,NA,TRBV12-3/TRBV12-4,TGTGCCAGCAGTTTGGTGGTCAGCGGGCAGTACTTC,CASSLVVSGQYF
many,TRBJ1-5,NA,TRBV12-3/TRBV12-4,TGTGCCAGCACCATTAACAATCAGCCCCAGCATTTT,CASTINNQPQHF
many,TRBJ2-7,NA,TRBV6-1,TGTGCCAGCAGTGTTGGCAGAGAATCGTACGAGCAGTACTTC,CASSVGRESYEQYF
once,TRBJ2-7,NA,TRBV6-1,TGTGCCAGCAGTGAAGGAGGGATGGGCTACGAGCAGTACTTC,CASSEGGMGYEQYF
many,TRBJ1-1,NA,TRBV19,TGTGCCAGTAGTATAGGCAAGGGGAACACTGAAGCTTTCTTT,CASSIGKGNTEAFF
many,TRBJ2-5,NA,TRBV14,TGTGCCAGCAGCCAAGGGCTGTCGTCGGGGTCGCAAGAGACCCAGTACTTC,CASSQGLSSGSQETQYF
few,TRBJ1-6,TRBD1,TRBV3-1,TGTGCCAGCAGCCAAGATAACAGGGGGCAGGGCTCACCCCTCCACTTT,CASSQDNRGQGSPLHF
many,TRBJ1-2,NA,TRBV27,TGTGCCAGCAGTTTTGTCCGGGATGGTAACTATGGCTACACCTTC,CASSFVRDGNYGYTF
NA,TRBJ1-6,NA,TRBV19,TGTGCCAGTAGTATTCAGAGGGGATCACCCCTCCACTTT,CASSIQRGSPLHF
few,TRBJ1-4,NA,TRBV18,TGTGCCAGCTCACCACCCGACATAGGGTCCCAAAAACTGTTTTTT,CASSPPDIGSQKLFF
many,TRBJ1-6,TRBD1,TRBV3-1,TGTGCCAGCAGCCGAACAGGGGTTCATGGTTCACCCCTCCACTTT,CASSRTGVHGSPLHF
few,TRBJ1-2,TRBD1,TRBV2,TGTGCCAGCAGTGACGGGACAGGGGGGGCGGGTGGCTACACCTTC,CASSDGTGGAGGYTF
few,TRBJ1-1,NA,TRBV29-1,TGCAGCGTTGAAACGAGGGCCACTGAAGCTTTCTTT,CSVETRATEAFF
many,TRBJ1-5,NA,TRBV20-1,TGCAGTGCTCCGGGGAAGGGGTCACGGCAGCCCCAGCATTTT,CSAPGKGSRQPQHF
few,TRBJ1-4,NA,TRBV11-2,TGTGCCAGCAGACGGCCAACTAATGAAAAACTGTTTTTT,CASRRPTNEKLFF
few,TRBJ1-5,NA,TRBV27,TGTGCCAGGCAATGTGTAGGGGTAAATCAGCCCCAGCATTTT,CARQCVGVNQPQHF
few,TRBJ2-1,TRBD2,TRBV9,TGTGCCAGCAGCGTAGTTCGAGCGGGGGGTGATGAGCAGTTCTTC,CASSVVRAGGDEQFF
many,TRBJ1-6,NA,TRBV11-2,TGTGCCAGCAGCTTAGATACGGGTGAGGCGGGTTCACCCCTCCACTTT,CASSLDTGEAGSPLHF
NA,TRBJ1-5,NA,TRBV7-8,TGTGCCAGCAGCTTAGATGGGGGTGGGAAGCCCCAGCATTTT,CASSLDGGGKPQHF
NA,TRBJ1-6,TRBD1,TRBV7-8,TGTGCCAGCAGCTTAATCCGGACAGGGGCGGATTCACCCCTCCACTTT,CASSLIRTGADSPLHF
many,TRBJ2-5,NA,TRBV24-1,TGTGCCACCAGTGGTCACGGCCAGAACCTGGAGACCCAGTACTTC,CATSGHGQNLETQYF
few,TRBJ1-4,TRBD1,TRBV5-1,TGCGCCAGCAGGGACAGGGCGACTAATGAAAAACTGTTTTTT,CASRDRATNEKLFF